Below are 10 T cell receptor beta chains sequenced from a single sample in a study of blood T cell repertoires in COVID-19. Libraries were prepared by immunoSEQ multiplex PCR; TCRdb keeps only in-frame clonotypes and omits some of them. The sample gives under 300,000 clones, about 90% of which show up once; 1.5% to 2% is in the top ten. The sequencing sample was made of PBMCs or T cells enriched from blood (not recorded which). The receptors come from a woman in her late teens or twenties who had recovered from COVID-19.

The J gene is TRBJ1-1, the V gene TRBV6-2 or TRBV6-3, with 9 bases matching TRBD1. The V gene's germline CDR1 is MNHEY and CDR2 SVGEGT. The CDR3 contains 13 residues. V shed 5 bases, J shed 10 bases, and the junction held 8 bases outside the gene matches. In DNA form, the CDR3 reads TGTGCCAGCAGTACCGGGACAGGGTGGCGAGCTTTCTTT. This gives the protein CASSTGTGWRAFF.

This chain connects TRBV5-1 to TRBJ1-1; 9 bases agree with TRBD1. The trim removed 4 bases at V and 5 bases at J, leaving 6 bases unmatched. CDR1 is SGHRS and CDR2 is YFSETQ in the germline V gene. This CDR3 contains 14 residues. CDR3 sequence (DNA): TGCGCCAGCAGCGGTCCGACAGGGGGGACTGAAGCTTTCTTT. Protein product: CASSGPTGGTEAFF.

The chain joins TRBV7-9 to TRBJ2-3; 7 bases line up with TRBD1. CDR1 SEHNR and CDR2 FQNEAQ come from the germline V gene (reference sequence). The CDR3 consists of 14 residues. The trim removed 8 bases at V and 4 bases at J, leaving 9 bases unmatched. The CDR3, as DNA: TGTGCCAGCGTGAGGGGGCAAGCGGCAGATACGCAGTATTTT. It translates to CASVRGQAADTQYF. Variable domain in full (rest from reference TRBV7-9 and TRBJ2-3): DTGVSQNPRHKITKRGQNVTFRCDPISEHNRLYWYRQTLGQGPEFLTYFQNEAQLEKSRLLSDRFSAERPKGSFSTLEIQRTEQGDSAMYLCASVRGQAADTQYFGPGTRLTVL.

This clone was counted once. This chain uses TRBV7-6 with TRBJ1-2; TRBD1 matches 7 bases. The ends lost 5 bases at V and 6 bases at J; junction bases unmatched: 12. Germline CDR1 and CDR2: SGHVS and FNYEAQ. The CDR3 is 15 amino acids. CDR3 sequence: CASSPLTGTVDGYTF. The CDR3 nucleotides are TGTGCCAGCAGCCCCCTCACCGGGACAGTCGATGGCTACACCTTC.

The rearrangement joins TRBV28 to TRBJ2-5; 8 bases map to TRBD2. CDR3 length: 15 amino acids. CDR1 is MDHEN and CDR2 is SYDVKM in the germline V gene. The J segment lost 2 bases and the V segment lost 8 bases, leaving 10 bases of the junction unmatched. The DNA of the CDR3 is TGTGCCAGCGTCTCAGCGGGAGAGAGTCAAGAGACCCAGTACTTC. This sequence encodes CASVSAGESQETQYF.

The genes are TRBV15 and TRBJ1-5, with a possible D match to TRBD1 (6 bases). CDR3 length: 12 residues. CDR1 and CDR2 from the germline V gene are LNHNV and YYDKDF (reference sequence). Between the trimmed V and J ends, which lost 5 bases and 8 bases, there was a span of 10 bases. In DNA form, the CDR3 reads TGTGCCACCAGCCGAGGGGGGGAGCCCCAGCATTTT. Translated, it gives CATSRGGEPQHF.

The chain carries TRBV10-3 and TRBJ1-1; the D is unclear. Germline CDR1 and CDR2: ENHRY and SYGVKD. V was clipped by 4 bases and J by 1 base, with 10 bases between them. The CDR3 spans 14 residues. CDR3 DNA sequence: TGTGCCATCAGTGTTAATTCTCGGAACACTGAAGCTTTCTTT. This translates into CAISVNSRNTEAFF.

V and J are TRBV19 and TRBJ2-5; TRBD2 matches at 7 bases. Germline CDR1 is LNHDA and CDR2 is SQIVND (reference sequence). This CDR3 is 15 amino acids long. V was pared by 4 bases and J by 1 base, with 6 bases of the junction left unmatched. CDR3 sequence reads: CASSTGTTGQETQYF. The CDR3, as DNA: TGTGCCAGTAGTACCGGGACTACCGGCCAAGAGACCCAGTACTTC.

The chain has TRBV4-1 and TRBJ1-2; TRBD1 aligns across 7 bases. The CDR3 contains 15 residues. Germline loops: CDR1 MGHRA, CDR2 YSYEKL. The ends lost 4 bases at V and 5 bases at J; junction bases unmatched: 10. CDR3 in amino acids: CASSRGGGFGYGYTF. DNA for the CDR3: TGCGCCAGCAGCCGCGGAGGGGGCTTTGGATATGGCTACACCTTC.

This clone was counted only a few times. This chain joins TRBV10-3 and TRBJ1-2; tentatively, D is TRBD1 (5 bases). Germline CDR1 is ENHRY and CDR2 is SYGVKD. This CDR3 is 13 amino acids long. The germline V and J ends were trimmed by 2 bases and 6 bases, with 10 bases remaining between them. CDR3 residues: CAISETQGDGYTF. In nucleotides, the CDR3 is TGTGCCATCAGTGAGACTCAGGGCGATGGCTACACCTTC.